This T cell receptor beta chain was captured by sequencing in a study of T cell repertoires in cytomegalovirus infection. Findings of the study overall: CMV carriers having the relevant HLA were flagged by cumulative public TCR beta family frequency.

Trimming stripped 0 bases from V and 2 bases from J, with 4 bases between. Germline V gene data show CDR1 as SGHVS and CDR2 as FQNEAQ. This CDR3 has 13 amino acids. This clonotype has at least ten counts. Its antigen is undetermined. TCRdb re-called the reads with MiXCR, one entry per CDR3 protein. The table has about 400,000 distinct CDR3 sequences, roughly 18% seen once. The rearrangement links TRBV7-8 to TRBJ1-1; D gene ambiguous. The sequenced sample was PBMCs. The sequence derives from a human donor in good health (CMV status not recorded). Some clones in this sample may be carry-over from other donors' samples. The CDR3 nucleotides read TGTGCCAGCAGCTTAGCAACTAACACTGAAGCTTTCTTT. This encodes CASSLATNTEAFF. Together with reference TRBV7-8 and TRBJ1-1, the CDR3 gives the full variable domain: GAGVSQSPRYKVAKRGQDVALRCDPISGHVSLFWYQQALGQGPEFLTYFQNEAQLDKSGLPSDRFFAERPEGSVSTLKIQRTQQEDSAVYLCASSLATNTEAFFGQGTRLTVV.